The rows below give T cell receptor beta chains drawn from one sample of a study of cytomegalovirus exposure and HLA in healthy donors. Clones were sequenced by immunoSEQ multiplex PCR, and TCRdb holds only the in-frame ones, with some missing. Found here are about 120,000 clones, approximately 77% of them singletons; the top ten hold 4.5% to 5%. The source material was PBMCs. The receptors were gathered from a man over 45 in good health and CMV-seropositive. The CDR3 runs from the conserved cysteine through the conserved F or W.

TRBV7-2	TRBJ1-1	13	CASSLWTEHEAFF
TRBV5-1	TRBJ2-5	12	CASSQHKETQYF
TRBV18	TRBJ1-5	15	CASSPGAINNQPQHF
TRBV7-2	TRBJ1-5	17	CASSLEAGGTSNQPQHF
TRBV7-2	TRBJ2-7	16	CASSLDTGLGSREQYF
TRBV6-4	TRBJ1-5	13	CASSATPTTERHF
TRBV28	TRBJ1-2	13	CASSLGGANGYTF
TRBV6-1	TRBJ1-1	12	CASSAQNTEAFF
TRBV7-9	TRBJ2-7	14	CASSSREGMSEQYF
TRBV15	TRBJ1-5	14	CATSRETGNQPQHF
TRBV7-2	TRBJ2-7	12	CASSLGVRVQYF
TRBV6-1	TRBJ1-5	13	CASSETGDQPQHF
TRBV28	TRBJ1-4	14	CASSLQGSNEKLFF
TRBV2	TRBJ1-1	14	CASRDGLMNTEAFF
TRBV30	TRBJ1-1	14	CAWSVPGLNRAAFF
TRBV2	TRBJ2-7	11	CASRQSYEQYF
TRBV5-6	TRBJ1-2	16	CASSLEGGPTAGGYTF
TRBV6-5	TRBJ2-7	15	CASSYQGLAGGEQYF
TRBV4-3	TRBJ2-7	14	CASAKMEGPYEQYF
TRBV2	TRBJ1-2	13	CASSGQPINGYTF
TRBV30	TRBJ1-3	12	CAWSVREGLEYF
TRBV19	TRBJ1-1	14	CASRVRGMNTEAFF
TRBV27	TRBJ1-1	17	CASSRLRDRGRWTEAFF
TRBV9	TRBJ1-4	14	CASSVGGTNEKLFF
TRBV7-9	TRBJ1-5	15	CASSLDREGRQPQHF
TRBV7-6	TRBJ2-1	12	CASSQTNSQLFF
TRBV5-6	TRBJ2-1	12	CASSLGDRGQFF
TRBV4-1	TRBJ1-5	20	CASSQEGGAGGIGGNQPQHF
TRBV7-2	TRBJ2-7	14	CASSRGQSSYEQYF
TRBV2	TRBJ2-3	15	CASSEGPVDGSTQYF
TRBV19	TRBJ2-7	14	CASSMAAGLGEQYF
TRBV7-2	TRBJ2-1	17	CASVGTSGISSYNEQFF
TRBV9	TRBJ2-2	17	CASSGRLAGGPTGELFF
TRBV10-3	TRBJ2-5	16	CAIKGTSGGDGETQYF
TRBV5-5	TRBJ2-1	17	CASSLMVGGQGKNEQFF
TRBV19	TRBJ2-5	13	CASAWGGEETQYF
TRBV7-7	TRBJ1-1	13	CASSRQANTEAFF
TRBV5-4	TRBJ2-3	12	CASGSGTDTQYF
TRBV5-1	TRBJ2-7	13	CASSPDSSYEQYF
TRBV30	TRBJ2-3	14	CAFRLAGSTDTQYF
TRBV5-6	TRBJ1-2	14	CASSLELGSLGYTF
TRBV4-1	TRBJ2-2	19	CASRPRNDRERPNTGELFF
TRBV9	TRBJ1-1	16	CASSLHGQGRNTEAFF
TRBV2	TRBJ1-1	14	CASSIHPLNTEAFF
TRBV6-1	TRBJ1-4	13	CATTQQGDEKLFF
TRBV18	TRBJ1-5	12	CASRDRDGPQHF
TRBV9	TRBJ2-3	14	CASSVGGWTDTQYF
TRBV13	TRBJ2-1	15	CASSPRLAVSNEQFF
TRBV30	-	14	CAWSVQGYSYEQYF